This entry is about one T cell receptor beta chain. Its antigen specificity is not known. The sample holds no much larger clone one base away, and base qualities are not on file. Libraries came from the immunoSEQ multiplex PCR assay. For the multiplex PCR, a mixture combining 60 forward primers for TCR Vbeta segments and 13 reverse primers for TCR Jbeta segments was used. The CDR3 region of rearranged TCR beta genes was amplified from genomic DNA with a multiplex PCR assay. The Illumina HiSeq System was used to sequence the amplified TCR beta libraries as 87-base-pair reads. Per the source publication's procedure: A later analysis counted approximately 76 million unique TCR beta chains across the 550 to 800 repertoires, and around 12 million of these chains were shared by at least two donors. A nearest-neighbor algorithm error-corrected the raw reads and collapsed the reads into unique sequences, merging closely related sequences to remove PCR and sequencing errors. To assign V, D and J gene segments, CDR3 sequences were aligned to IMGT reference sequences. For a sequence to be retained, a match of at least six nucleotides was required to both a V gene segment and a J gene segment. Rearrangements were called productive when the CDR3 lacked stop codons and stayed in frame with V and J; all others were non-productive. Following IMGT convention, CDR3 was defined as the stretch from the second conserved V-encoded cysteine up to the conserved J-encoded phenylalanine. The earlier analysis of 500 to 750 of the donors excluded any sequence lacking an unambiguous match to a single V gene segment. An earlier analysis of under 750 of the donors called V segments functional above 56.7% productive rearrangements and segregating when the between-donor standard deviation exceeded 5%. To diagnose cytomegalovirus status from the catalog of TCR beta chain sequences, a statistical classification framework was built. A later analysis assigned V and J genes by comparing TCR nucleotide sequences with IMGT/GENE-DB human TR gene sequences. In a later analysis, CDR3 sequences and most-parsimonious VDJ recombination scenarios were assigned using the TCRdist pipeline. A later analysis defined each TCR beta chain by its CDR3 amino acid sequence plus V-gene family, and excluded reads lacking a unique V-gene family. As a way to deal with suspected cross-contamination and a sequencing artifact, a later analysis dropped 450 to 700 nucleotide sequences that were highly shared and had low generation probability. For each public chain, a later analysis derived a clonal expansion index from normalized ranks of inferred template counts within each repertoire. A later analysis computed generation probabilities with a VDJ recombination model fitted to out-of-frame rearrangements, and checked the results against IGoR. In a later analysis, TCR-TCR, TCR-HLA and TCR-CMV co-occurrence was scored with hypergeometric tests, and a repertoire-size bias correction was applied to TCR pairs. A later analysis estimated false discovery rates by permuting HLA or CMV assignments 20 times. In a later analysis, co-occurring TCRs were grouped using DBSCAN, and TCRdist sequence similarity was added for clustering within HLA-allele-positive subsets. Co-occurrence clustering excluded repertoires with fewer than 30,000 or more than 120,000 public chains, plus five with anomalous nucleotide sharing. What TCRdb holds here is the immuneACCESS table cut down to in-frame rearrangements. Part of the clones is not present; checked against another copy, under half of the missing clones reflect an unresolved V gene, and the others are unexplained. V and J calls and clone size are as listed in that table; D and trimming were resolved from the DNA. The sample yields about 200,000 clones; 79% were counted once. The top ten clonotypes cover 4% to 4.5% of the sample.

The data belong to a study of cytomegalovirus exposure and HLA in healthy donors (dated by TCRdb to the late 2010s). The study in broad terms: According to an earlier analysis of several hundred of the donors, 150 million to 200 million T cells yielded approximately 120 million unique TCR beta sequences and 276 Gb of sequence data. An early release covering about 600 HLA-typed donors comprised about 320 gigabases of sequencing data and 85 million or so unique TCR sequences. Of the approximately 400 genotyped donors, about 80% fell in the genetic ancestry cluster associated with self-reported Caucasian donors. The study aimed to test whether cataloging public T cell receptors could reveal signatures of past pathogen exposure. Using immunosequencing, the study profiled T cell repertoires from about 650 subjects and related those repertoires to cytomegalovirus serostatus. A separate validation cohort of over 95 different subjects was used in addition to the 666-subject first cohort. The study combined high-throughput TCR immunosequencing, statistical association of individual TCRs with disease status, and machine learning to predict cytomegalovirus infection status. In a later analysis, previously published TCR beta repertoires from more than 500 donors were re-analyzed and high-resolution HLA genotyping was added so that TCR occurrence patterns could be studied. Rather than drawing on any new phenotypic data, the later analysis identified candidate immune exposures from TCR beta sequences and the way those sequences occurred across donors. An earlier analysis of 587 of the donors used high-throughput TCR beta sequencing to judge whether each TCR beta V gene segment behaved as functional or pseudogenic. Donor age, sex, ethnicity and CMV serostatus were compiled alongside the repertoire data. Genome-wide SNP genotypes for about three fifths of the roughly 670 donors were used in a later genetic analysis, which treated that subset as a discovery cohort. All discovery cohort repertoires had been generated on a single sequencing platform. HLA typing included class I and class II loci at four-digit resolution. Typing coverage varied by locus: roughly 620-640 donors for A, B, C, DRB1 and DQB1; roughly 510 for DQA1; approximately 570 for DPA1; roughly 450 for DPB1. Four or five DR-DQ haplotypes were handled as single units for association and clustering because linkage in the cohort was strong. Among around 400 genotyped donors of the cohort, an average of roughly 240,000 unique TCR beta nucleotide sequences were sequenced per donor, around 20% of them non-productive. Results the study describes overall, beyond this receptor: It was suggested by the authors that the approach could potentially be generalized to other disease states and immunological phenotypes. Because counts were too low, approximately 15 rarely observed V segments, including chromosome 9 orphons, were excluded from the earlier analysis of 587 of the donors. In a later genetic analysis, fewer N-insertions in productive TCRs were reported among donors in an Asian-associated ancestry cluster than the approximately 630-donor mean. When HLA alleles, especially DR and DQ, strongly co-occurred, attributing TCR associations to individual alleles was difficult. Because the 87-base-pair reads could not distinguish some IMGT-functional V segments, including TRBV6-2 and TRBV6-3, those segments were excluded. According to a later analysis, parvovirus B19, influenza, CMV and Epstein-Barr virus appeared linked to several top co-occurrence clusters. A later analysis found that TCR association rates varied across HLA loci, with DRB1 alleles showing the most associated TCRs and HLA-C alleles the fewest. Compared with equally common non-associated chains, HLA-associated TCR beta chains in a later analysis were more clonally expanded and had lower generation probabilities. A further reported finding was that TCR beta sequences accurately predicted the HLA-A and HLA-B alleles for most subjects in the first cohort. V-gene and J-gene trimming of TCR beta chains was associated with a missense DCLRE1C variant in a later genetic analysis, and the association was replicated in an independent cohort. A later analysis associated 16,951 TCR beta sequences with specific HLA alleles at a false discovery rate of 0.05. Most TCR sequences were observed very rarely across donors, whereas some public TCRs were present in many individuals. Roughly uniform sequencing depth across donors was assumed in presence/absence analyses, although this assumption may not hold. This cohort had only TCR beta chains sequenced, and the lack of alpha or paired-chain data limited which features could be detected. The classifier was reported to diagnose cytomegalovirus status with high specificity and sensitivity in both the original cohort and the validation cohort. A cluster of highly shared sequence variants was judged likely to be a technical artifact of the sequencing pipeline. Broadly in line with IMGT annotations, most TCR beta V segments showed up in productive rearrangements about 90% or about 30% of the time in an earlier analysis of 450 to 750 of the donors. Three of the identified cytomegalovirus-associated TCR beta chains were confirmed in vitro to be specific for cytomegalovirus antigens. In the study, some 160 TCR beta chains were listed as associated with cytomegalovirus. Immune exposure information for the cohort was limited to CMV serostatus. Because some donors lacked HLA typing at each locus, the association tests relied only on the typed subset. A later analysis found that most CMV-associated TCR beta chains appeared HLA-restricted, with HLA associations seemingly driven largely by CMV exposure. Linkage disequilibrium might explain the correlated functional status among segregating V segments, but an unknown experimental factor could not be excluded.

From the cysteine through the phenylalanine, the CDR3 covers 13 amino acids. Only CDR3 DNA is held: 39 bases, read in frame from base 1. CDR1 and CDR2 (MNHEY, SVGAGI) derive from the germline V gene. At the junction V is shortened by 5 bases and J by 6 bases, with 12 bases in between. The cohort was made up of several hundred healthy bone marrow donors. At the time of sampling, every cohort member was nominally healthy, though immune exposures that went unrecorded were likely present. The donor was CMV seropositive and was included in the group of almost 300 seropositive cohort members. A peripheral blood sample was collected from each donor, and TCR beta sequencing was performed on peripheral blood mononuclear cells. Genomic DNA was extracted from the blood cell samples with the Qiagen DNeasy Blood Extraction Kit.

This TCR was sampled from a young woman in good health and CMV-seropositive. The V and J segments used are TRBV6-5 and TRBJ2-3; a weak D assignment points to TRBD1 (6 bases agree). Sequenced material: PBMCs. The bases read TGTGCCAGCAGTCCCAGGGGTCGGGATACGCAGTATTTT. This sequence encodes CASSPRGRDTQYF.